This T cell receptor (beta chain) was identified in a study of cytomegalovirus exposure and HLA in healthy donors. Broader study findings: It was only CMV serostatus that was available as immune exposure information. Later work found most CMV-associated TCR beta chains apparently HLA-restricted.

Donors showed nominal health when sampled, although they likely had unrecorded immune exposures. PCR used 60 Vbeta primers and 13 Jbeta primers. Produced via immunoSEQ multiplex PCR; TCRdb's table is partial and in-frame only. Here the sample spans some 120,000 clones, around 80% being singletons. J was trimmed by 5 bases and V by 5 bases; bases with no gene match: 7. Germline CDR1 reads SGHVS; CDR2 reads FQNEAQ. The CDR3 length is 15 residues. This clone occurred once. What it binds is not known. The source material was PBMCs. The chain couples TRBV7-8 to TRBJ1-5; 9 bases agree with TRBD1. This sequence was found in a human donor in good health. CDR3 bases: TGTGCCAGCAGCATTTCACAGGGGGCAGATCAGCCCCAGCATTTT. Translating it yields CASSISQGADQPQHF.